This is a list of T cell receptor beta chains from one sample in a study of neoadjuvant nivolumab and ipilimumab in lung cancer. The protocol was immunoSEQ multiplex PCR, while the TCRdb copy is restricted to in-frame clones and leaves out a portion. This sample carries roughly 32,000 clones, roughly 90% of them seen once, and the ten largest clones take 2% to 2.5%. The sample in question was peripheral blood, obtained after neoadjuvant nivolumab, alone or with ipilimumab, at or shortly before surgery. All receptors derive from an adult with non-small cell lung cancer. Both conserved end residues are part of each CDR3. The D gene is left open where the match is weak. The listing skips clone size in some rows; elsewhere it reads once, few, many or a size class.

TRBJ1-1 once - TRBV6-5 TGTGCCAGCAGTTACGGTGGGATCAACACTGAAGCTTTCTTT CASSYGGINTEAFF
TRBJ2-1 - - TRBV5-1 TGCGCCAGCAGCTTGGCCGGTTCGGATGAGCAGTTCTTC CASSLAGSDEQFF
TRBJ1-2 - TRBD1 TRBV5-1 TGCGCCAGCAGCTTAGGACAGGGTCTTTCTCACTATGGCTACACCTTC CASSLGQGLSHYGYTF
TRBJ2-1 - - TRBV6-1 TGTGCCAGCAGTGAATTGGGAGGGGGAGTCAGTGGAAATGAGCAGTTCTTC CASSELGGGVSGNEQFF
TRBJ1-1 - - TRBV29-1 TGCAGCGTGATGACCCTGAACACTGAAGCTTTCTTT CSVMTLNTEAFF
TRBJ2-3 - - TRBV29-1 TGCAGCGTTGCTCTCGGACGAGGGGAAGGCACAGATACGCAGTATTTT CSVALGRGEGTDTQYF
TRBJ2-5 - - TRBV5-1 TGCGCCAGCAGCTTGGGTGGGGGAGGAGAGACCCAGTACTTC CASSLGGGGETQYF
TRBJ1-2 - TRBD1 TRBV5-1 TGCGCCACCGGGACAGGAGAGGAGCATGGCTACACCTTC CATGTGEEHGYTF
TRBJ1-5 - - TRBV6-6 TGTGCCAGCAGTTACCAGGCCAGGGTCTGGAATCAGCCCCAGCATTTT CASSYQARVWNQPQHF
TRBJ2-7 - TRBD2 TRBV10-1 TGCGCCAGCAGTGATGGCGGGAGCTTAAGCGAGCAGTACTTC CASSDGGSLSEQYF
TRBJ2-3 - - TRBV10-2 TGCGCCAGCAGTGAGCTGAGTACGCAGTATTTT CASSELSTQYF
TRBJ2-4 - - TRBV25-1 TGTGCCAGCAGTGAATTGAGTAGGGCCAACGACTTC CASSELSRANDF